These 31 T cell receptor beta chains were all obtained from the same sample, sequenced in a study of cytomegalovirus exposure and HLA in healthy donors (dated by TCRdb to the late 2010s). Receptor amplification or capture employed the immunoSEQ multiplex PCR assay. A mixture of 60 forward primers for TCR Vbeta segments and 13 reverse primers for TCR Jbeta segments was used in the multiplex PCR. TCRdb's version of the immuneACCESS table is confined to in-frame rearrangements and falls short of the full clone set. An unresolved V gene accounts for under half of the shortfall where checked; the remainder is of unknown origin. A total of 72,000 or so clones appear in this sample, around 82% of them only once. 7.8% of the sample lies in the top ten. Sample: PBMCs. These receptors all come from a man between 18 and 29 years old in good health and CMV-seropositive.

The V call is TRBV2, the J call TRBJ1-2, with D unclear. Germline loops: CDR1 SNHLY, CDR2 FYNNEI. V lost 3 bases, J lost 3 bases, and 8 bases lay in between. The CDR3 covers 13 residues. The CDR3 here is CASSDGEYYGYTF. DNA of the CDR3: TGTGCCAGCAGTGATGGGGAGTACTATGGCTACACCTTC.

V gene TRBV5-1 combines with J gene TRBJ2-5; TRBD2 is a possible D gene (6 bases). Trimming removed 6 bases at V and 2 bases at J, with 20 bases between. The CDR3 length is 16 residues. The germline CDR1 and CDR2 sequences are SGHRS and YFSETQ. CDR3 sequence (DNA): TGCGCCAGCATGAAACTCGGGGGTCCCCTACAAGAGACCCAGTACTTC. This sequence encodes CASMKLGGPLQETQYF. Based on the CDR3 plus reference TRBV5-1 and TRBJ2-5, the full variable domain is KAGVTQTPRYLIKTRGQQVTLSCSPISGHRSVSWYQQTPGQGLQFLFEYFSETQRNKGNFPGRFSGRQFSNSRSEMNVSTLELGDSALYLCASMKLGGPLQETQYFGPGTRLLVL.

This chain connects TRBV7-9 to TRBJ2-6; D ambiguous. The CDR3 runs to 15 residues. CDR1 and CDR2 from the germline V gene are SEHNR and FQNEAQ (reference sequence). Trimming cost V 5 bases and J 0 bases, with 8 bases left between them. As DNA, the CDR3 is TGTGCCAGCAGCCCGGTCGGCTCTGGGGCCAACGTCCTGACTTTC. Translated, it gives CASSPVGSGANVLTF.

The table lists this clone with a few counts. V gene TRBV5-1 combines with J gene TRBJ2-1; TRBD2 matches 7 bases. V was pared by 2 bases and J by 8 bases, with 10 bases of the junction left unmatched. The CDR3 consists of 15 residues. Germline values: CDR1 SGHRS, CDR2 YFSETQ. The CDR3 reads CASSLGAGILHEQFF. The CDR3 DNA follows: TGCGCCAGCAGCTTAGGAGCGGGAATCCTCCATGAGCAGTTCTTC.

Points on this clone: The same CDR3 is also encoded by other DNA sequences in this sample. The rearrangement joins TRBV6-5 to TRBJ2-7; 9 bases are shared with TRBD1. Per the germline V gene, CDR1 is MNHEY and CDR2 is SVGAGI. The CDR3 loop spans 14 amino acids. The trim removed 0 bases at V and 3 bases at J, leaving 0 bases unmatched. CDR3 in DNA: TGTGCCAGCAGTTACTCGGACAGGGGCTACGAGCAGTACTTC. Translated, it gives CASSYSDRGYEQYF.

CDR3 coding DNA: TGTGCCAGCAGCTTAGGACAGGGAAGCAATCAGCCCCAGCATTTT. It specifies CASSLGQGSNQPQHF. J is TRBJ1-5 and V is TRBV7-8; 7 bases are a match to TRBD1. V shed 1 base and J 1 base; nucleotides not matched to a gene: 1. The length of the CDR3 is 15 residues. CDR1 is SGHVS, CDR2 FQNEAQ, per germline.

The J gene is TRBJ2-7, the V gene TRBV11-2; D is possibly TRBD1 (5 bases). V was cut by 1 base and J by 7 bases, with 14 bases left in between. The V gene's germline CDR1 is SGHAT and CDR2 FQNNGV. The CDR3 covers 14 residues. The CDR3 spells CASSLGLGPEEQYF. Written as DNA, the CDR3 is TGTGCCAGCAGCTTAGGATTGGGGCCGGAGGAGCAGTACTTC.

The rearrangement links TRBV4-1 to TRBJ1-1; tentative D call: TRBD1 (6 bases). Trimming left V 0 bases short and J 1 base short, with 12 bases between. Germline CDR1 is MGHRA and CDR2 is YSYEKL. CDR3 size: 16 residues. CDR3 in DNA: TGCGCCAGCAGCCAAGAGTGGGGGGGCAGGAACACTGAAGCTTTCTTT. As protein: CASSQEWGGRNTEAFF.

In DNA form, the CDR3 reads TGTGCCAGCAGCGTAGGGGTCGGGGAATGGGAGACCCAGTACTTC. It specifies CASSVGVGEWETQYF. The chain employs TRBV9 and TRBJ2-5; D may be TRBD2 (5 bases). The CDR3 totals 15 residues. CDR1 and CDR2 (germline): SGDLS, YYNGEE. Trimming pared 0 bases from V and 5 bases from J, leaving 14 bases between. Full variable domain (rest looked up from reference TRBV9 and TRBJ2-5): DSGVTQTPKHLITATGQRVTLRCSPRSGDLSVYWYQQSLDQGLQFLIQYYNGEERAKGNILERFSAQQFPDLHSELNLSSLELGDSALYFCASSVGVGEWETQYFGPGTRLLVL.

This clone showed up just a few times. The CDR3 DNA follows: TGTGCCTGGAGGGGCTACAACCCAAAGGGGGACACTGAAGCTTTCTTT. Its translation is CAWRGYNPKGDTEAFF. The chain combines TRBV30 with TRBJ1-1, with D perhaps TRBD1 (6 bases). Trimming removed 3 bases at V and 3 bases at J, with 20 bases between. This CDR3 region has 16 residues. The V gene's germline CDR1 is GTSNPN and CDR2 SVGIG (reference sequence).

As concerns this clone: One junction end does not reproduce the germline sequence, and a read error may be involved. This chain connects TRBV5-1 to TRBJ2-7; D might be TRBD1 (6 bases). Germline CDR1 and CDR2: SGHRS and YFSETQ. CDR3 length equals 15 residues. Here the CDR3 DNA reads TGCGCCAGCAGGTTGGACAGTGGGTCACCCTACGAGCAGTACTTC. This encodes CASRLDSGSPYEQYF.

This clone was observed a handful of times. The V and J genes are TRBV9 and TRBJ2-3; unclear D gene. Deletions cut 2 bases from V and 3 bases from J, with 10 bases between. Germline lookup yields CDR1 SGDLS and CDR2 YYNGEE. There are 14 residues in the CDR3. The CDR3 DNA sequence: TGTGCCAGCAGCGTTTCTCCGTCGACAGATACGCAGTATTTT. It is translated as CASSVSPSTDTQYF.

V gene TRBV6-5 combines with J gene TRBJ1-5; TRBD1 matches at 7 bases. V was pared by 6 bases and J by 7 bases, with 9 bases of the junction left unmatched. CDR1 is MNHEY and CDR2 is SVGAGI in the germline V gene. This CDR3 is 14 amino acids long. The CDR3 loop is CASSRQGSKQPQHF. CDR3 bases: TGTGCCAGCAGCCGACAGGGTTCAAAGCAGCCCCAGCATTTT.

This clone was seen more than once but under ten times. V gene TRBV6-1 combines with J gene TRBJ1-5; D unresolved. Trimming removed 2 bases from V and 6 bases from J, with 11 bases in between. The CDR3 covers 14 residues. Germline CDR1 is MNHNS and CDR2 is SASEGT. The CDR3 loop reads CASSELGGSQPQHF. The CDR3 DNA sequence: TGTGCCAGCAGTGAATTGGGTGGGAGTCAGCCCCAGCATTTT.

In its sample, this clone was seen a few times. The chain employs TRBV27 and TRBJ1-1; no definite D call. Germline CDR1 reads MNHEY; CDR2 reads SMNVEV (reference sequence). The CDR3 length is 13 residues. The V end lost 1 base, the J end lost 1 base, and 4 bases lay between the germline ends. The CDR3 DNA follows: TGTGCCAGCAGTTTATACGGGAACACTGAAGCTTTCTTT. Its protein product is CASSLYGNTEAFF.

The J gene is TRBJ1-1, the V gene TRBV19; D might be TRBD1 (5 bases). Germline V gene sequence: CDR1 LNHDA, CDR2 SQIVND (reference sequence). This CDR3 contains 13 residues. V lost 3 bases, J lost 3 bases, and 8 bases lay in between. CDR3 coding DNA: TGTGCCAGTAGTATGGGCAGGGACACTGAAGCTTTCTTT. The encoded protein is CASSMGRDTEAFF.

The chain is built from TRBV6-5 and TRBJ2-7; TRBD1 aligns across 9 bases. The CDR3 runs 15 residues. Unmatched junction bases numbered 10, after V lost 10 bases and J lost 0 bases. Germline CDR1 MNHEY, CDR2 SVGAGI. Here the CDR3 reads CATQEGTGPSYEQYF. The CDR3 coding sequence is TGTGCCACCCAAGAGGGGACAGGGCCCTCCTACGAGCAGTACTTC.

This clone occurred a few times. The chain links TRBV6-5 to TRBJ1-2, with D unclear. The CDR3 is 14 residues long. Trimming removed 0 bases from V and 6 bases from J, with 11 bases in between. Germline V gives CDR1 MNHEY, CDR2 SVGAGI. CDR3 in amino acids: CASSYSYEGDGYTF. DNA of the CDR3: TGTGCCAGCAGTTACTCTTATGAGGGTGATGGCTACACCTTC.

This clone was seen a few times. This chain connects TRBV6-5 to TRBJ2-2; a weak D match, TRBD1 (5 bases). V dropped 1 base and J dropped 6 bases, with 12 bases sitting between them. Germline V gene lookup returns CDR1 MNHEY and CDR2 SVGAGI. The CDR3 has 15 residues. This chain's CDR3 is CASSYYRPGSGELFF. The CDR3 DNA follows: TGTGCCAGCAGTTACTACAGGCCCGGGTCCGGGGAGCTGTTTTTT.

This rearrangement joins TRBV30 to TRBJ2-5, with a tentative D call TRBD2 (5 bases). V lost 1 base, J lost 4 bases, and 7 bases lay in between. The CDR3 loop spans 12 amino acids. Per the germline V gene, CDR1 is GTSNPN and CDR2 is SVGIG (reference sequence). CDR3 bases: TGTGCCTGGAGTGGAGGGATAGAGACCCAGTACTTC. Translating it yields CAWSGGIETQYF.

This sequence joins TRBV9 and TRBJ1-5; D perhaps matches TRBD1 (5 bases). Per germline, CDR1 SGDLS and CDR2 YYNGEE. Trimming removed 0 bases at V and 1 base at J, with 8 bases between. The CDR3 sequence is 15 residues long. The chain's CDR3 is CASSVAGDSNQPQHF. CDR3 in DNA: TGTGCCAGCAGCGTAGCGGGGGACAGCAATCAGCCCCAGCATTTT. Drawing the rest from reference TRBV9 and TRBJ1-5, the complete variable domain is DSGVTQTPKHLITATGQRVTLRCSPRSGDLSVYWYQQSLDQGLQFLIQYYNGEERAKGNILERFSAQQFPDLHSELNLSSLELGDSALYFCASSVAGDSNQPQHFGDGTRLSIL.

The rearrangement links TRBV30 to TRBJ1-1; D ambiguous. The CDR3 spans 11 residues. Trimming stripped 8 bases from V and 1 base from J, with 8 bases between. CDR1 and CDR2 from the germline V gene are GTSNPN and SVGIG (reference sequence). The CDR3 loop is CARGTNTEAFF. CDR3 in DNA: TGTGCCAGAGGTACGAACACTGAAGCTTTCTTT. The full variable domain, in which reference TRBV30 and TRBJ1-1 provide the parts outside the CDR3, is SQTIHQWPATLVQPVGSPLSLECTVEGTSNPNLYWYRQAAGRGLQLLFYSVGIGQISSEVPQNLSASRPQDRQFILSSKKLLLSDSGFYLCARGTNTEAFFGQGTRLTVV.

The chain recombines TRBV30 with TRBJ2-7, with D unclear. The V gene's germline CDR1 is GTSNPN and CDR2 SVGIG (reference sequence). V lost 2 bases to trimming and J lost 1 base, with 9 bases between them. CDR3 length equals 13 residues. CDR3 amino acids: CAWSFSRSYEQYF. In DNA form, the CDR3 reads TGTGCCTGGAGTTTCTCCAGGTCCTACGAGCAGTACTTC.

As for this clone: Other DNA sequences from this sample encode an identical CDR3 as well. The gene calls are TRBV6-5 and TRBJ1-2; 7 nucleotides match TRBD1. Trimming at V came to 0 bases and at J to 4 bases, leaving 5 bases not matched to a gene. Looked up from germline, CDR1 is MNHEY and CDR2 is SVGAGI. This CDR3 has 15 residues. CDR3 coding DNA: TGTGCCAGCAGTTACTCGCTGGGACAGTCCTATGGCTACACCTTC. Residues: CASSYSLGQSYGYTF.

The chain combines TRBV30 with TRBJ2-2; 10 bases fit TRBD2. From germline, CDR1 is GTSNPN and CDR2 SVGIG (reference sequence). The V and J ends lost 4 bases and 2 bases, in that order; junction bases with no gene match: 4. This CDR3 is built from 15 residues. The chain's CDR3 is CAWIRTSGNTGELFF. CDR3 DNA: TGTGCCTGGATCCGGACTAGCGGTAACACCGGGGAGCTGTTTTTT.

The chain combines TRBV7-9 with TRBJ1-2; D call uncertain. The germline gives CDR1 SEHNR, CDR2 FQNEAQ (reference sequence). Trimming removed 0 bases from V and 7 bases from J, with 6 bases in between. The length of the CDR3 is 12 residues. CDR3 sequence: CASSLAGSGYTF. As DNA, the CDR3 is TGTGCCAGCAGCTTAGCAGGGAGTGGCTACACCTTC.

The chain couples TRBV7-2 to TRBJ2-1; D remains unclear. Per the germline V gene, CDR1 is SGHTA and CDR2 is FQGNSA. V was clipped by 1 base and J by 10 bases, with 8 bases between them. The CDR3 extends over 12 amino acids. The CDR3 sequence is CASSLEVLEQFF. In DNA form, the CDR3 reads TGTGCCAGCAGCTTAGAAGTACTAGAGCAGTTCTTC.

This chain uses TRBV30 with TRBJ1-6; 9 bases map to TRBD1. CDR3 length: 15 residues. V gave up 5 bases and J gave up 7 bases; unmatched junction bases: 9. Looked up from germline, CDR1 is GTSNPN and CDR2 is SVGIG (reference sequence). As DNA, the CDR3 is TGTGCCTGGTCCCAGAGGGGACAGGGAAATTCACCCCTCCACTTT. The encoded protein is CAWSQRGQGNSPLHF.

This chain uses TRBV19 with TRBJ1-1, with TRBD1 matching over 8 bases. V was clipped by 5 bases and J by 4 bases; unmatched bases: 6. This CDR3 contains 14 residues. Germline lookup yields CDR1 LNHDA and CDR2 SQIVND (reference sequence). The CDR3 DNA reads TGTGCCAGTAGTGCACAGGGGGTGTTCACTGAAGCTTTCTTT. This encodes CASSAQGVFTEAFF.

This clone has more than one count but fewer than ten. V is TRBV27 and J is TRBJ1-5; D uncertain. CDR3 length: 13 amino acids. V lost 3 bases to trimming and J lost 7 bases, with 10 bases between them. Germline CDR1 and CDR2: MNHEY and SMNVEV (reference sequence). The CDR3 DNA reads TGTGCCAGCAGTTTGGCCAGGTCGCAGCCCCAGCATTTT. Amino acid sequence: CASSLARSQPQHF.

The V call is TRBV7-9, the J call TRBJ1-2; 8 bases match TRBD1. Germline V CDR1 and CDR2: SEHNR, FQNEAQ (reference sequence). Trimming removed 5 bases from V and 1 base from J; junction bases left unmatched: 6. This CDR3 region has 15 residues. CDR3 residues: CASSLPTGVNYGYTF. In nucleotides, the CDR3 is TGTGCCAGCAGCCTGCCGACAGGGGTTAACTATGGCTACACCTTC.